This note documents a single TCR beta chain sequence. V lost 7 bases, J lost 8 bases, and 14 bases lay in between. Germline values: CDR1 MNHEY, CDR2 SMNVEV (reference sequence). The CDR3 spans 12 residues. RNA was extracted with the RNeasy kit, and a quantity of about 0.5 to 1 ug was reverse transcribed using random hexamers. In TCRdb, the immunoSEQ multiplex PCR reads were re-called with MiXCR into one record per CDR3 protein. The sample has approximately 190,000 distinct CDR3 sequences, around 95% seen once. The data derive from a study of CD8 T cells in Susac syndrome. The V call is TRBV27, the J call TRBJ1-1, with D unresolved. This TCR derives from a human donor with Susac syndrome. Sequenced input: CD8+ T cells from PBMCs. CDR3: CASTNINREAFF. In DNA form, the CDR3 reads TGTGCCAGCACCAACATCAACCGAGAAGCTTTCTTT.